What follows is one T cell receptor beta chain and its context. It lacks a known antigen. No much larger clone is present one base from it, and per-base qualities are unavailable. The entry originates in a study of T cell responses to AZD1222 COVID-19 vaccine (dated by TCRdb to the early 2020s). Looking at the study overall: A total of just over 230 trial participants underwent TCR sequencing, of whom nearly 210 received two doses of AZD1222 and about 25 received two doses of the MenACWY control vaccine. Enrollment into the trials was organized by age into subgroups of 18-55, 56-69 and 70-plus years, and those subgroups contained approximately 160, 26 and 62 TCR-sequenced participants, respectively.

The sample's time point label is to be understood as: about 28 days (+/-7) after the second vaccine dose. Because spike-specific TCR depth and breadth did not differ between the two schedules, AZD1222 recipients who got a second dose at roughly 4 weeks were pooled with those who got a second dose at roughly 12 weeks. The vaccinee samples were drawn from two UK trials, COV001 and COV002, one of which was a single-blind randomized controlled phase 2/3 trial testing AZD1222 (ChAdOx1 nCoV-19) in healthy adults. For TCRbeta chain sequencing, PBMC samples were collected from trial participants at day 0 and at day 28 after the second dose. The CDR3 regions of human TCRbeta chains were analyzed by immunosequencing. In the authors' own workflow: TCRs in the repertoires were matched against a reference library of SARS-CoV-2-specific TCRs that had been generated with the MIRA antigen-specificity platform. Breadth was defined as the fraction of unique TCRs that were SARS-CoV-2-associated, and depth was defined as the fraction of total T cells that were SARS-CoV-2-associated. Using the MIRA data, every spike-specific TCR was mapped to the spike region that the TCR reacted to and assigned to either a CD4 or a CD8 class. Log10-transformed breadth and depth values were compared by one-way ANOVA with Sidak's multiple comparisons tests. The clones in this table, taken by TCRdb from immuneACCESS, are in-frame only. Not every clone is retained; where verified, under half of the shortfall comes from an unresolved V gene, and the cause of the rest is unknown. The V and J calls and the clone size are those of that table, but D and trimming were determined from the DNA. Across this sample there are 90,000 or so clones, with more than 70% seen only once. The top ten clones comprise about 5% of the sample.

For CDR1 and CDR2, the germline V gene (reference sequence) lists PRHDT and FYEKMQ. V and J are trimmed by 5 bases and 0 bases, and the gene matches miss 6 bases of the junction. The cysteine opens and the phenylalanine closes a CDR3 of 18 amino acids. Of all the DNA, just the CDR3 is kept, 54 bases in frame from base 1. General study outcomes and caveats: Reportedly, almost half of the unique spike-specific TCRs recognized epitopes lying outside the regions that are mutated in the B.1.351 and B.1.1.7 variants. Most participants were white British and females outnumbered males, and the authors suggested that clonal diversity may have been underestimated. Vaccine-associated CD4 TCRs spanned the whole spike protein, with dominant responses in regions 160-218 and 743-854. The 56-69-year group was small, and its depth increase did not reach significance, likely because of low power. Conclusions about previously exposed vaccinees are limited because only 6 or 7 AZD1222 recipients were SARS-CoV-2 seropositive at baseline. Spike-specific TCR breadth and depth rose significantly after two AZD1222 doses compared with day 0 and with MenACWY recipients. No day 14 peak-response samples were available, so repertoires were characterized only after the peak T cell response.

The clonotype originates from an adult who received the AZD1222 COVID-19 vaccine. The source material was peripheral blood, sampled 28 days after the second AZD1222 dose. Recombination linked TRBV13 to TRBJ2-3, and TRBD2 aligns with 15 junction nucleotides. The CDR3 protein is CASSVTGTSGGSTDTQYF. The DNA is TGTGCCAGCAGCGTCACCGGGACTAGCGGGGGGAGCACAGATACGCAGTATTTT.